The TCR beta chain described here comes from a study of cytomegalovirus exposure and HLA in healthy donors. Turning to the study itself: Researchers found that just over 80% of 350 to 500 genotyped donors fell within the Caucasian-associated ancestry cluster.

The CDR3 totals 14 residues. CDR1 is SGHRS, CDR2 YFSETQ, per germline. The V segment lost 1 base and the J segment 2 bases; nucleotides outside the gene matches: 0. Comments on this clone: Its target is unknown.

Study-wide findings and caveats: Per a prior analysis, the majority of TCR beta V segments were productive roughly 87% or roughly 30% of the time.

The PCR employed 60 Vbeta primers together with 13 Jbeta primers. Here immunoSEQ multiplex PCR was the method, and the copy in TCRdb shows in-frame clones only, minus some. Here the sample spans about 83,000 clones, about 69% being singletons. The receptor was derived from a man aged 60 to 69 in good health and CMV-seronegative. The V call is TRBV5-1, the J call TRBJ1-1; 9 bases align to TRBD1. The sequenced material came from PBMCs. The CDR3 sequence is CASSLTGGNTEAFF. CDR3 DNA: TGCGCCAGCAGCTTGACAGGGGGCAACACTGAAGCTTTCTTT.